The 9 T cell receptor beta chains reported below all come from one sample, sequenced in a study of cytomegalovirus exposure and HLA in healthy donors. A multiplex PCR was run with 60 Vbeta primers and 13 Jbeta primers. Only in-frame clones appear in the TCRdb table, and some are missing; sequencing was by immunoSEQ multiplex PCR. Here the sample spans approximately 150,000 clones, roughly 82% being singletons. The specimen sequenced was PBMCs. The receptors were sampled from a man aged 50-59 years in good health and CMV-seropositive.

The V call is TRBV29-1, the J call TRBJ2-3; tentative D call: TRBD2 (6 bases). Trimming stripped 6 bases from V and 1 base from J, with 17 bases between. Germline V gene lookup returns CDR1 SQVTM and CDR2 ANQGSEA. The CDR3 has 15 residues. CDR3 sequence (DNA): TGCAGCGTGACCCCTTTTGCGGGGCGCACAGATACGCAGTATTTT. Encoded protein: CSVTPFAGRTDTQYF.

V gene TRBV9 combines with J gene TRBJ2-5; the D gene is possibly TRBD1 (6 bases). Germline V CDR1 and CDR2: SGDLS, YYNGEE. Trimming removed 0 bases at V and 5 bases at J, with 20 bases between. CDR3 size: 17 residues. Written as DNA, the CDR3 is TGTGCCAGCAGCGTAGGGATTGGTGAACAGGGCGCCGAGACCCAGTACTTC. This sequence encodes CASSVGIGEQGAETQYF.

This chain uses TRBV11-2 with TRBJ2-3; the match to TRBD1 covers 10 bases. Germline trimming cut 5 bases from V and 3 bases from J; bases unmatched to any gene: 5. This CDR3 has 15 residues. CDR1 SGHAT and CDR2 FQNNGV come from the germline V gene. The CDR3 region is CASSDGQGETDTQYF. The CDR3 DNA reads TGTGCCAGCAGCGACGGACAGGGGGAGACAGATACGCAGTATTTT. The full variable domain, with the rest looked up from reference TRBV11-2 and TRBJ2-3, is EAGVAQSPRYKIIEKRQSVAFWCNPISGHATLYWYQQILGQGPKLLIQFQNNGVVDDSQLPKDRFSAERLKGVDSTLKIQPAKLEDSAVYLCASSDGQGETDTQYFGPGTRLTVL.

This rearrangement joins TRBV7-6 to TRBJ1-2, with D possibly TRBD1 on 5 matching bases. Trimming pared 2 bases from V and 5 bases from J, leaving 9 bases between. CDR1 SGHVS and CDR2 FNYEAQ come from the germline V gene. The CDR3 contains 13 residues. This CDR3 is CASSLWGGYGYTF. The CDR3 coding sequence is TGTGCCAGCAGCTTATGGGGGGGGTATGGCTACACCTTC.

J is TRBJ2-1 and V is TRBV6-5, with D perhaps matching TRBD2 (5 bases). Trimming cost V 8 bases and J 7 bases, with 12 bases left between them. This CDR3 is 12 amino acids long. The germline gives CDR1 MNHEY, CDR2 SVGAGI. CDR3 bases: TGTGCCAGCGGGAGAGGGAATAATGAGCAGTTCTTC. It specifies CASGRGNNEQFF.

This clone has a single count. This chain links TRBV4-1 with TRBJ2-3; perhaps TRBD2 as D (6 bases). The CDR3 extends over 16 amino acids. Trimming shortened V by 1 base and J by 1 base, and 12 bases separated the two germline ends. Germline CDR1 is MGHRA and CDR2 is YSYEKL. CDR3 sequence: CASSQGFREGTDTQYF. CDR3 nucleotides: TGCGCCAGCAGCCAAGGTTTTAGGGAGGGCACAGATACGCAGTATTTT.

This clone was recorded a few times. CDR3 bases: TGTGCCAGCAGCTCCCCTAGCGGGGGAATCAACGAGCAGTACTTC. Encoded protein: CASSSPSGGINEQYF. The gene calls are TRBV7-2 and TRBJ2-7, with 10 bases matching TRBD2. This CDR3 has 15 amino acids. In germline, CDR1 is SGHTA, CDR2 FQGNSA. Trimming took 4 bases from V and 5 from J; bases not matched to a gene: 8.

This chain connects TRBV7-2 to TRBJ1-1; D may be TRBD1 (5 bases). Trimming shortened V by 2 bases and J by 1 base, and 11 bases separated the two germline ends. This CDR3 has 15 amino acids. Germline V gene data show CDR1 as SGHTA and CDR2 as FQGNSA. Here the CDR3 DNA reads TGTGCCAGCAGCTTATATGGGGGGGGGAACACTGAAGCTTTCTTT. Its translation: CASSLYGGGNTEAFF.

The CDR3 spells CASSRVQGGNQPQHF. The CDR3 DNA reads TGTGCCAGCAGCCGGGTACAGGGGGGCAATCAGCCCCAGCATTTT. The J gene is TRBJ1-5, the V gene TRBV7-2, with 8 bases identical to TRBD1. V trimming: 5 bases; J trimming: 2 bases; junction bases outside the gene matches: 5. The CDR3 loop spans 15 amino acids. Germline V gives CDR1 SGHTA, CDR2 FQGNSA.